Here is one TCR beta chain with its context. What it recognizes is unknown. CDR3 length equals 13 residues. Per germline, CDR1 LGHNA and CDR2 YSLEER. The germline V and J ends were trimmed by 5 bases and 6 bases, with 10 bases remaining between them. This entry is derived from a study of cytomegalovirus exposure and HLA in healthy donors. Study results and limitations: Cytomegalovirus-associated TCR beta chains were listed, numbering over 150.

It was with 60 Vbeta and 13 Jbeta primers that the PCR ran. Some clones are missing from TCRdb's copy, which holds only in-frame ones; the method was immunoSEQ multiplex PCR. The sample has about 190,000 clones; more than 80% are singletons. V gene TRBV4-3 combines with J gene TRBJ2-2, with TRBD1 as a possible D gene (6 bases). The TCR comes from a woman in her 50s in good health and CMV-seropositive. Sequencing used PBMCs. The CDR3: CASSFRQAGELFF. The CDR3 nucleotides read TGCGCCAGCAGCTTTCGACAGGCCGGGGAGCTGTTTTTT.